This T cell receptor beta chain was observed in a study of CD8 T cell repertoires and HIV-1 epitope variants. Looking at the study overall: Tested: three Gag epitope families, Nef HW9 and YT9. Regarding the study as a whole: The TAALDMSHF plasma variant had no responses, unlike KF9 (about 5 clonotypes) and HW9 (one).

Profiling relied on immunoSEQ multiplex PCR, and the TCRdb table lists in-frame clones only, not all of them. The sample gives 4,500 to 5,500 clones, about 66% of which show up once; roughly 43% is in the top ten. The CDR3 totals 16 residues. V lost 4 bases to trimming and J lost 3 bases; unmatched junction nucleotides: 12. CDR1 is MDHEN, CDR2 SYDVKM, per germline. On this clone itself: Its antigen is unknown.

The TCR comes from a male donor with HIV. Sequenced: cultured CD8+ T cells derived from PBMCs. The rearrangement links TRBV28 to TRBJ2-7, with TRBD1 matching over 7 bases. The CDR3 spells CASSWSLGQSLYEQYF. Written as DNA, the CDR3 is TGTGCCAGCAGTTGGTCACTGGGACAGAGCCTCTACGAGCAGTACTTC.